This T cell receptor (beta chain) is from a study of Ad26.COV2.S vaccination and SARS-CoV-2 variants. Treatment described: over 15 received Ad26.COV2.S at low or high dose, single or two shots; five or six received placebo; per-sample allocation not given. Collection of samples fell on day 63 after the first vaccine or placebo injection. This CDR3 comprises 14 residues. Trimming cost V 6 bases and J 4 bases; bases outside gene matches: 6. The V gene's germline CDR1 is MGHDK and CDR2 SYGVNS. Assay: immunoSEQ multiplex PCR; the TCRdb copy retains only in-frame clones and omits some. The sample holds 300,000 to 400,000 clones, around 87% seen once. With respect to this clone: The antigen is unknown.

Study-level findings and limits: Total T cell responses were possibly underestimated by TCR breadth and depth analyses. After vaccination, reports described spike-specific CD8+ and CD4+ T cell responses as showing substantial breadth.

The TCR was taken from a person between 18 and 59 years old who received the Ad26.COV2.S COVID-19 vaccine or a placebo. The V gene is TRBV25-1, the J gene TRBJ2-1, with TRBD1 identical over 7 bases. The sequenced sample was peripheral blood, obtained in a trial of Ad26.COV2.S vaccine versus placebo. CDR3 coding DNA: TGTGCCAGCAGCCCGGGACAGAGATACAATGAGCAGTTCTTC. This encodes CASSPGQRYNEQFF.